The text below deals with one T cell receptor beta chain. This specimen comes from a study of blood T cell repertoires in COVID-19. The assay was immunoSEQ multiplex PCR, and TCRdb's table has in-frame clones only and misses some. This repertoire shows a few hundred thousand clones, around 87% found once; its top ten account for around 9.3%. The CDR3 length is 16 residues. Germline CDR1 reads MNHEY; CDR2 reads SMNVEV (reference sequence). The V and J ends lost 6 bases and 3 bases, in that order; junction bases with no gene match: 10. The chain uses TRBV27 and TRBJ2-2; 7 nucleotides align to TRBD1. The sequenced sample consisted of PBMCs or T cells enriched from blood (not recorded which). The TCR comes from a woman aged 50 to 60 who had recovered from COVID-19. The CDR3 sequence is CASSSRQGEDTGELFF. Written as DNA, the CDR3 is TGTGCCAGCAGCAGCCGACAGGGAGAAGACACCGGGGAGCTGTTTTTT.